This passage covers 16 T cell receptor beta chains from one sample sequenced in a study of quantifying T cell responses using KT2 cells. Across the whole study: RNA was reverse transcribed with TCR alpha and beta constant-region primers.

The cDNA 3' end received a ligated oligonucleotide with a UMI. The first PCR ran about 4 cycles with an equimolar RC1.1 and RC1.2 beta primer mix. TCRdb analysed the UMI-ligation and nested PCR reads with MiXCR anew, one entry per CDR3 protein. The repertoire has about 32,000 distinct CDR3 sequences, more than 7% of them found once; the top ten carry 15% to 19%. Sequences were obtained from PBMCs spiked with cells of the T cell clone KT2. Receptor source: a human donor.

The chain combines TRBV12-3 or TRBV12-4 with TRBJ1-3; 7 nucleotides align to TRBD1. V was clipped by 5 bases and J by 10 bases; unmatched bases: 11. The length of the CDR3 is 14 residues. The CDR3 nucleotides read TGTGCCAGCAGTCCCGGGACAGCCACAACAACCATATATTTT. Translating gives CASSPGTATTTIYF.

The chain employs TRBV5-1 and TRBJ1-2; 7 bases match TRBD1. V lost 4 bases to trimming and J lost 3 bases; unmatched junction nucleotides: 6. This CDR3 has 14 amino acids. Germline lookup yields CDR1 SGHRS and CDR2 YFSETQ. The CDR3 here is CASSPRDRHYGYTF. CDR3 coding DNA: TGCGCCAGCAGCCCGAGGGACAGACACTATGGCTACACCTTC.

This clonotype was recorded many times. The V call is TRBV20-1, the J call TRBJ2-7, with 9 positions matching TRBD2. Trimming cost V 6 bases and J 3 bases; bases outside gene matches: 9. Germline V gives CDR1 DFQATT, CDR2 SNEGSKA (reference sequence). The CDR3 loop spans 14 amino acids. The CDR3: CSARTSEGFYEQYF. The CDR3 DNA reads TGCAGTGCCCGGACTAGCGAAGGGTTCTACGAGCAGTACTTC.

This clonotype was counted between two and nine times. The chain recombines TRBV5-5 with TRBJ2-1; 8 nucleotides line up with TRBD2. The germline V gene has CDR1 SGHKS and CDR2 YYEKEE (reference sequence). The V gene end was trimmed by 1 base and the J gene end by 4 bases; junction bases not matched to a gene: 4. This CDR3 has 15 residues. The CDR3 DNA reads TGTGCCAGCAGCTTGTCACTAGCGGAATACAATGAGCAGTTCTTC. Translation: CASSLSLAEYNEQFF.

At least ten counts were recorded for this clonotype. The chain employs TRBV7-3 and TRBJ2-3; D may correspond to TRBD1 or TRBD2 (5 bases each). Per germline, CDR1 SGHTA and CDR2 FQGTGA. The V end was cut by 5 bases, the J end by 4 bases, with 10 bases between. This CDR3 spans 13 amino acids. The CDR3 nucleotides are TGTGCCAGCAGCCCGGGGCATCCAGATACGCAGTATTTT. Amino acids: CASSPGHPDTQYF.

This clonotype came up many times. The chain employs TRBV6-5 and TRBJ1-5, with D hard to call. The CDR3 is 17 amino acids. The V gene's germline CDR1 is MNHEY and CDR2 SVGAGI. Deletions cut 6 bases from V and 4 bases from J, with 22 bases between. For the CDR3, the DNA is TGTGCCAGCAGCGACGGGGTTGTACTGGGAAAAAATCAGCCCCAGCATTTT. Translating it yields CASSDGVVLGKNQPQHF.

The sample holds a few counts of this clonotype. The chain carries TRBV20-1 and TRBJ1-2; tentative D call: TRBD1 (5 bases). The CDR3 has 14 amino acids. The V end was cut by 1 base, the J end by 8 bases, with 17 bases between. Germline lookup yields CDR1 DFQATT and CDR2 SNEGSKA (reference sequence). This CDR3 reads CSARASPGAEGYTF. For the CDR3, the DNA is TGCAGTGCTAGAGCCTCCCCTGGGGCGGAGGGCTACACCTTC.

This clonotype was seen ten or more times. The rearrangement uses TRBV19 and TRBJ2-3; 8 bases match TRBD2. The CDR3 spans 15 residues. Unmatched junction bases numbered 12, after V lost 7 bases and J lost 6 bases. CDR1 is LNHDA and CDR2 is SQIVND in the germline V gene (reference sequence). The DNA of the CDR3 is TGTGCCAGTACCCCAAGAGCGGGAGTTTGGGATACGCAGTATTTT. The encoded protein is CASTPRAGVWDTQYF.

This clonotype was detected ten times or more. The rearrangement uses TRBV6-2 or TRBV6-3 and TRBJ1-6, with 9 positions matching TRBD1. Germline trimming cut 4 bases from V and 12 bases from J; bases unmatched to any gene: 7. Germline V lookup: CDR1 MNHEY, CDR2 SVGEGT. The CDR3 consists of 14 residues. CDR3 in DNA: TGTGCCAGCAGTTCCACAACAGGGGGCTTACCCCTCCACTTT. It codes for CASSSTTGGLPLHF.

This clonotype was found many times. The CDR3 here is CSARVSRVVDTQYF. DNA of the CDR3: TGCAGTGCTAGAGTCTCCAGGGTTGTTGATACGCAGTATTTT. The V call is TRBV20-1, the J call TRBJ2-3; possible D gene TRBD1, 5 bases. The CDR3 contains 14 residues. Germline V lookup: CDR1 DFQATT, CDR2 SNEGSKA (reference sequence). Trimming removed 1 base from V and 6 bases from J, with 14 bases in between.

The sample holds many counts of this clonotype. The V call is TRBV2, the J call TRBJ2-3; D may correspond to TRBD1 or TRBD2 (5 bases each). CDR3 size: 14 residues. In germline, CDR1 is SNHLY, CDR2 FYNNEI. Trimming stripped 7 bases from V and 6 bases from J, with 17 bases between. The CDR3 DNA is TGTGCCAGCACCGGGACCGAGACCCGGGATACGCAGTATTTT. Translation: CASTGTETRDTQYF.

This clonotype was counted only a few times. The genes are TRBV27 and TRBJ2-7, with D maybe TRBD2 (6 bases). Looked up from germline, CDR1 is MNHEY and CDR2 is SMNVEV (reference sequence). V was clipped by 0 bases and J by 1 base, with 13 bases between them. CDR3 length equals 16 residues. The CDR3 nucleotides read TGTGCCAGCAGTTTATCCGGCCTAGCGAGTTCCTACGAGCAGTACTTC. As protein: CASSLSGLASSYEQYF.

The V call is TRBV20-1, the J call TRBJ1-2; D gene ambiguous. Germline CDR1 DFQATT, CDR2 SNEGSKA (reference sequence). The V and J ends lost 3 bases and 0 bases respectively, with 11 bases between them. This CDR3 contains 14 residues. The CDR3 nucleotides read TGCAGTGCTAGTCGCAGTAATGCTAACTATGGCTACACCTTC. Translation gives CSASRSNANYGYTF.

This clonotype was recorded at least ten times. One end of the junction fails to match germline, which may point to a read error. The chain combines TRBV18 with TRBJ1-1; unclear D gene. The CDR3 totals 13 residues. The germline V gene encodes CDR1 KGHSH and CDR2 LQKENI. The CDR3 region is CASSPTLNAEAFF. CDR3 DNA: TGTGCCAGCTCACCGACACTGAACGCTGAAGCTTTCTTT.

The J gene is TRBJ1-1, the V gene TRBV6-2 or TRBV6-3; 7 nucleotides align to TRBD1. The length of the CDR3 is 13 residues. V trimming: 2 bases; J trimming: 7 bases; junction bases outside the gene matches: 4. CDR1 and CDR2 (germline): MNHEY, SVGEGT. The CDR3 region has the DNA TGTGCCAGCAGTTACAGGACAGGAGATGAAGCTTTCTTT. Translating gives CASSYRTGDEAFF.

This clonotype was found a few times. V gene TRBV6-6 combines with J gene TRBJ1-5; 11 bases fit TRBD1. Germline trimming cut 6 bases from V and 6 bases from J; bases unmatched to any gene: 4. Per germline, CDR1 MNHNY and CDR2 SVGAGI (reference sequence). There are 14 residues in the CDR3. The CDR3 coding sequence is TGTGCCAGCAGCCAGGGACAGGGGGTTCAGCCCCAGCATTTT. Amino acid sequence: CASSQGQGVQPQHF.